This is a list of T cell receptor beta chains from one sample in a study of regulatory T cells in long-lasting Graves disease. TCRdb itself ran the multiplex PCR reads through MiXCR, one entry per CDR3 protein. The sample lists approximately 400,000 distinct CDR3 sequences; 15% were seen once. These data also featured in a second study, about T cells in Graves' hyperthyroidism and ophthalmopathy.

The specimen was peripheral blood mononuclear cells (PBMCs), collected at new diagnosis, from a patient treated with antithyroid drugs. These receptors originate from a woman aged 25 to 39 with Graves disease. Both conserved end residues are part of each CDR3. Fields, in order: D gene, clone size, V gene, J gene, CDR3 DNA, CDR3 protein. A D gene is named only where the DNA matches it firmly. The size entry is marked missing in some rows and otherwise reads once, few, many or a size class.

TRBD1,once,TRBV7-2,TRBJ2-1,TGTGCCAGCAGCCCCACGACAGGGGTGAATGAGCAGTTCTTC,CASSPTTGVNEQFF
TRBD1,few,TRBV13,TRBJ1-1,TGTGCCAGCAGCTTAAGAGGACAGGGGATGACTGAAGCTTTCTTT,CASSLRGQGMTEAFF
-,many,TRBV12-3/TRBV12-4,TRBJ2-5,TGTGCCAGCAGTTTCTCGGGGAAGACCCAGTACTTC,CASSFSGKTQYF
-,many,TRBV6-5,TRBJ1-1,TGTGCCAGCAGTTACATCCGGAGTCGGCAGCTGAACACTGAAGCTTTCTTT,CASSYIRSRQLNTEAFF
TRBD2,-,TRBV5-4,TRBJ2-2,TGTGCCAGCAGCCACCTCCGTGCGGGAGGGCCGGGCGGGGAGCTGTTTTTT,CASSHLRAGGPGGELFF
-,many,TRBV12-3/TRBV12-4,TRBJ1-1,TGTGCCAGCAATCAGGGCTACACTGAAGCTTTCTTT,CASNQGYTEAFF
-,few,TRBV29-1,TRBJ2-7,TGCAGCGTTGAAGTAGGTAGTAGCTCAGCACACAAGCAGTACTTC,CSVEVGSSSAHKQYF
TRBD2,many,TRBV4-1,TRBJ2-7,TGCGCCAGCAGCCGAGGGACTACGTACGAGCAGTACTTC,CASSRGTTYEQYF
-,few,TRBV30,TRBJ2-3,TGTGCCTGGAGTGTACAGGCAGATACGCAGTATTTT,CAWSVQADTQYF
-,-,TRBV12-3/TRBV12-4,TRBJ1-2,TGTGCCAGCAGTTTAGGTTCGACACGGCTCTATGGCTACACCTTC,CASSLGSTRLYGYTF
TRBD2,many,TRBV5-1,TRBJ2-1,TGCGCCAGCACACGACAGACCGGGACTAGCGGATCGATGGGGCAGTTCTTC,CASTRQTGTSGSMGQFF
TRBD1,many,TRBV12-3/TRBV12-4,TRBJ2-3,TGTGCCAGCAGTCCACAGGGGACATCTAGCACAGATACGCAGTATTTT,CASSPQGTSSTDTQYF
-,many,TRBV28,TRBJ2-7,TGTGCCAGCAGTTTTGAGGGGGGAGACTACGAGCAGTACTTC,CASSFEGGDYEQYF
-,many,TRBV2,TRBJ1-5,TGTGCCAGCAGTGAATGGGAGGACCAGCATTTT,CASSEWEDQHF
-,few,TRBV11-2,TRBJ1-2,TGTGCCAGCAGCAGAATACAGGGAGGACCGATCTTC,CASSRIQGGPIF
-,-,TRBV4-1,TRBJ1-2,TGCGCCAGCAGCCAAGATCCAGTTACAAACTATGGCTACACCTTC,CASSQDPVTNYGYTF
TRBD1,many,TRBV6-1,TRBJ2-6,TGTGCCAGCAGTGCTACAACCGGGGGGACAGGGATCGCTGGGGCCAACGTCCTGACTTTC,CASSATTGGTGIAGANVLTF
TRBD1,many,TRBV24-1,TRBJ2-1,TGTGCCACCAGTGGACTTCCACCGGGACAGGGCACCTACAATGAGCAGTTCTTC,CATSGLPPGQGTYNEQFF
-,many,TRBV20-1,TRBJ2-1,TGCAGTGCTAGAGATACGGGGCTAGACTACAATGAGCAGTTCTTC,CSARDTGLDYNEQFF
TRBD2,-,TRBV6-1,TRBJ2-7,TGTGCCAGCAGAAGATTCGGACTAGCGGGCGGGAACGAGCAGTACTTC,CASRRFGLAGGNEQYF
-,few,TRBV4-1,TRBJ1-3,TGCGCCAGCAGCCAAGTGGGCAGACTCTCTGGAAACACCATATATTTT,CASSQVGRLSGNTIYF
TRBD1,many,TRBV28,TRBJ2-5,TGTGCCAGCAGCGACAGGGATGGGGAGACCCAGTACTTC,CASSDRDGETQYF
-,many,TRBV4-1,TRBJ2-3,TGCGCCAGCAGCCATCACGAACCGGAGATTGGCACAGATACGCAGTATTTT,CASSHHEPEIGTDTQYF
-,many,TRBV28,TRBJ1-5,TGTGCCAGCAGTTTATCAGGGCTCAATCAGCCCCAGCATTTT,CASSLSGLNQPQHF
-,many,TRBV12-3/TRBV12-4,TRBJ2-1,TGTGCCAGCAGTTTAACAAGTATTAACAATGAGCAGTTCTTC,CASSLTSINNEQFF
TRBD2,many,TRBV11-2,TRBJ2-1,TGTGCCAGCAGCTTAGGAGGGACTAGCGGGAGATATGAGCAGTTCTTC,CASSLGGTSGRYEQFF
-,many,TRBV13,TRBJ2-1,TGTGCCAGCAGCTTAGGACTAGCCGGGTCGGGCAATGAGCAGTTCTTC,CASSLGLAGSGNEQFF
-,few,TRBV6-1,TRBJ2-2,TGTGCCAGCAACCACGTCTACACCGGGGAGCTGTTTTTT,CASNHVYTGELFF
-,few,TRBV15,TRBJ1-2,TGTGCCACCAGCAGAGATAGGCAAGCGGGGGATGGCTACACCTTC,CATSRDRQAGDGYTF
TRBD2,-,TRBV24-1,TRBJ2-5,TGTGCCACCAGTGATACTGGAGTAGCGGGAGTACGGGAGACCCAGTACTTC,CATSDTGVAGVRETQYF
-,few,TRBV7-2,TRBJ2-7,TGTGCCAGCAGCTCGTATGAGCTGGAGCAGTACTTC,CASSSYELEQYF
TRBD2,few,TRBV19,TRBJ2-1,TGTGCCAGTAGTATTGGACTAGCGGGAGCGGTTGAGCAGTTCTTC,CASSIGLAGAVEQFF
-,few,TRBV24-1,TRBJ1-2,TGTGCCACCAGTGATCCACGGCTCCCGGGCTATGGCTACACCTTC,CATSDPRLPGYGYTF
-,many,TRBV11-2,TRBJ2-3,TGTGCCAGCAGCCAGGTGGGGGTAGGAGCCAGGTCAGATACGCAGTATTTT,CASSQVGVGARSDTQYF
TRBD1,many,TRBV20-1,TRBJ1-1,TGCAGTGCCCCAGGGTACGGGACAGGGGTGGGGAACACTGAAGCTTTCTTT,CSAPGYGTGVGNTEAFF
-,-,TRBV20-1,TRBJ2-3,TGCAGTGCTAGGTCGTCTGGCGCCCACGATACGCAGTATTTT,CSARSSGAHDTQYF
-,many,TRBV30,TRBJ1-1,TGTGCCTGGATCTCAGGGTTCGCTGAAGCTTTCTTT,CAWISGFAEAFF
-,few,TRBV5-1,TRBJ2-5,TGCGCCAGCAGCTTGGGACGGGGGCAGACCCAGTACTTC,CASSLGRGQTQYF
-,many,TRBV30,TRBJ2-5,TGTGCCTGGAGTGTCGCCATCCAAGAGACCCAGTACTTC,CAWSVAIQETQYF
-,-,TRBV6-5,TRBJ2-5,TGTGCCAGCAGTTACTTACAAACAAACCAAGAGACCCAGTACTTC,CASSYLQTNQETQYF
-,many,TRBV3-1,TRBJ2-7,TGTGCCAGCAGCCAAAATACATGGAACGAGCAGTACTTC,CASSQNTWNEQYF
-,many,TRBV6-1,TRBJ2-5,TGTGCCAGCAGCCCCGTAGGGGTGGGAGAGACCCAGTACTTC,CASSPVGVGETQYF
TRBD1,many,TRBV27,TRBJ1-2,TGTGCCAGCAGTTTCGGTAGGGACAGCCTCAACTATGGCTACACCTTC,CASSFGRDSLNYGYTF
TRBD2,-,TRBV2,TRBJ2-7,TGTGCCAGCAGTGAAGGGGGGGGGGGGACTAGCGGGAGATACGAGCAGTACTTC,CASSEGGGGTSGRYEQYF
-,few,TRBV4-1,TRBJ1-5,TGCGCCAGCAGCGGGATGGGGAAACCCCATCAGCCCCAGCATTTT,CASSGMGKPHQPQHF
TRBD2,-,TRBV6-1,TRBJ2-2,TGTGCCAGCAGTGAACTTGGGGGGGAGAGAACCACCGGGGAGCTGTTTTTT,CASSELGGERTTGELFF
-,many,TRBV10-3,TRBJ1-2,TGTGCCATCAGTGATGCAGGAACCTATGGCTACACCTTC,CAISDAGTYGYTF
TRBD2,few,TRBV18,TRBJ2-2,TGTGCCAGCTCACCGAGGACTAGCACCGGGGAGCTGTTTTTT,CASSPRTSTGELFF
-,many,TRBV20-1,TRBJ2-7,TGCAGTGCTAGAGCCGGGCCCCAGGGGGAGCAGTACTTC,CSARAGPQGEQYF
TRBD2,many,TRBV12-3/TRBV12-4,TRBJ2-4,TGTGCCAGCAGTTTGGGCGGGAGGGCCTTTGGGGACTTC,CASSLGGRAFGDF
-,few,TRBV9,TRBJ2-7,TGTGCCAGCAGCGTAGGGGACTCCAGCACCTACGAGCAGTACTTC,CASSVGDSSTYEQYF
TRBD2,many,TRBV6-2/TRBV6-3,TRBJ2-3,TGTGCCAGCACTAGCGGGAGGGCCGGTACGCAGTATTTT,CASTSGRAGTQYF
TRBD1,-,TRBV6-2/TRBV6-3,TRBJ2-4,TGTGCCAGCAGTTACGGACAGGGGCTAGCCAAAAACATTCAGTACTTC,CASSYGQGLAKNIQYF
-,many,TRBV11-2,TRBJ2-7,TGTGCCAGCAGCTTAGCCCCTAGCTTGTACGAGCAGTACTTC,CASSLAPSLYEQYF
-,-,TRBV6-5,TRBJ1-1,TGTGCCAGCAGTTGCAATGGGGGGAGCACTGAAGCTTTCTTT,CASSCNGGSTEAFF
-,-,TRBV12-3/TRBV12-4,TRBJ1-3,TGTGCCAGCAGACTACTCCTCCCAGGTCCAAGCTCTGGAAACACCATATATTTT,CASRLLLPGPSSGNTIYF
TRBD1,-,TRBV10-2,TRBJ1-4,TGCGCCAGCAAACGCGGGACAGTGAGGGGTTCAACTAATGAAAAACTGTTTTTT,CASKRGTVRGSTNEKLFF
-,-,TRBV3-1,TRBJ2-5,TGTGCCAGCAGCCAAGTCTTGGGCAGTCGGGCGGAGACCCAGTACTTC,CASSQVLGSRAETQYF
TRBD2,many,TRBV5-1,TRBJ2-1,TGCGCCAGTGACGCGGGACTACCTAACAATGAGCAGTTCTTC,CASDAGLPNNEQFF